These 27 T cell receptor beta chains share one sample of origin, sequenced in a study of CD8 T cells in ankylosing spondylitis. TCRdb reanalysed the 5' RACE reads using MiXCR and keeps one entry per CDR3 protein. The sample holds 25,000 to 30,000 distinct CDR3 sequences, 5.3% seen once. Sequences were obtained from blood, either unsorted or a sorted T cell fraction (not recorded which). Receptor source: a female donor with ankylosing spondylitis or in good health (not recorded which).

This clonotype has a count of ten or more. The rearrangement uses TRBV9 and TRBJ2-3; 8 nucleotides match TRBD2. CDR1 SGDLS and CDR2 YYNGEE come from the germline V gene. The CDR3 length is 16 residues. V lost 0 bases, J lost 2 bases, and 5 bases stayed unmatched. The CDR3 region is CASSVAAGDSTDTQYF. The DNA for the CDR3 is TGTGCCAGCAGCGTAGCAGCGGGGGACTCCACAGATACGCAGTATTTT.

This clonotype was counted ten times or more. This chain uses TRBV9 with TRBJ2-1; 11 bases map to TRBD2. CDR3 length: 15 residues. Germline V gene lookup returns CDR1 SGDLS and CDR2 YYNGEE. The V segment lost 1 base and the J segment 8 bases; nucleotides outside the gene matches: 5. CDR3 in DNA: TGTGCCAGCAGCGTATTAGCGGGAGGGCTGGATGAGCAGTTCTTC. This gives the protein CASSVLAGGLDEQFF. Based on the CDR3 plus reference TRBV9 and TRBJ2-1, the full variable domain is DSGVTQTPKHLITATGQRVTLRCSPRSGDLSVYWYQQSLDQGLQFLIQYYNGEERAKGNILERFSAQQFPDLHSELNLSSLELGDSALYFCASSVLAGGLDEQFFGPGTRLTVL.

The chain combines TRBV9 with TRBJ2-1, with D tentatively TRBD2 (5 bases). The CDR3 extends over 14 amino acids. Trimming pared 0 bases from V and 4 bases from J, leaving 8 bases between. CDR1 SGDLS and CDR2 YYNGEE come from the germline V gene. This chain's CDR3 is CASSVGGPYNEQFF. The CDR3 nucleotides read TGTGCCAGCAGCGTAGGAGGGCCTTACAATGAGCAGTTCTTC.

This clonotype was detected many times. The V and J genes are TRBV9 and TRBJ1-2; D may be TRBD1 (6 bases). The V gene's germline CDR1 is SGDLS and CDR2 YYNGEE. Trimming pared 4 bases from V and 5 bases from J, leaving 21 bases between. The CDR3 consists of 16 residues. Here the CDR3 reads CASSSPPGGGRYGYTF. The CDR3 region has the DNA TGTGCCAGCAGCTCCCCACCGGGAGGGGGGAGGTATGGCTACACCTTC.

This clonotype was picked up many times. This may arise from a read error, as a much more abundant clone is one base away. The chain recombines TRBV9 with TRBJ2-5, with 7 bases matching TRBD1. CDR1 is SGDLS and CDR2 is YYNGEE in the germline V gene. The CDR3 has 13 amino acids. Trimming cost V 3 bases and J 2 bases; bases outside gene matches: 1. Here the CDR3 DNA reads TGTGCCAGCAGCGCGGGACAGCAAGAGACCCAGTACTTC. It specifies CASSAGQQETQYF.

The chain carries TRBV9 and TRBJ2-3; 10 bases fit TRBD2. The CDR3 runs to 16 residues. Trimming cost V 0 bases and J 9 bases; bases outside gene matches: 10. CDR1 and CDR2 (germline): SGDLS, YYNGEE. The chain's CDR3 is CASSVASGTSERTQYF. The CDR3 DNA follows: TGTGCCAGCAGCGTAGCTTCTGGGACTAGCGAGAGAACGCAGTATTTT.

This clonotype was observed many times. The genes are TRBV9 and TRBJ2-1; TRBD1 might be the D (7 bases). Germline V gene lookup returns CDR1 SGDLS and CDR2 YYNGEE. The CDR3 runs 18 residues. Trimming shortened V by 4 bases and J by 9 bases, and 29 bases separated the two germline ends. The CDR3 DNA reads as TGTGCCAGCAGCAGACAGGGAGGAGCTAGCCTCATGTGGGTTGAGCAGTTCTTC. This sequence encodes CASSRQGGASLMWVEQFF.

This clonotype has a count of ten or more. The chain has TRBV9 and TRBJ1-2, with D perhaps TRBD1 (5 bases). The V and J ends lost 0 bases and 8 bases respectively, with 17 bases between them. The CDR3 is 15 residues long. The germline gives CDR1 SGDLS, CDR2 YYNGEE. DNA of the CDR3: TGTGCCAGCAGCGTAGATTCTAATGGGCAGGGCGGCTACACCTTC. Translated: CASSVDSNGQGGYTF. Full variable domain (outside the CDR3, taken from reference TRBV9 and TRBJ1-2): DSGVTQTPKHLITATGQRVTLRCSPRSGDLSVYWYQQSLDQGLQFLIQYYNGEERAKGNILERFSAQQFPDLHSELNLSSLELGDSALYFCASSVDSNGQGGYTFGSGTRLTVV.

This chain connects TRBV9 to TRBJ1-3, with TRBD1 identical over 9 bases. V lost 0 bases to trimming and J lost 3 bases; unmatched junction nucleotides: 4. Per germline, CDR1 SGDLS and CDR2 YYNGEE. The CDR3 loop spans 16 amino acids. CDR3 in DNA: TGTGCCAGCAGCGTAGCGGACAGGGGTATTGGAAACACCATATATTTT. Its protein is CASSVADRGIGNTIYF. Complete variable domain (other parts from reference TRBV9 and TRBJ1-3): DSGVTQTPKHLITATGQRVTLRCSPRSGDLSVYWYQQSLDQGLQFLIQYYNGEERAKGNILERFSAQQFPDLHSELNLSSLELGDSALYFCASSVADRGIGNTIYFGEGSWLTVV.

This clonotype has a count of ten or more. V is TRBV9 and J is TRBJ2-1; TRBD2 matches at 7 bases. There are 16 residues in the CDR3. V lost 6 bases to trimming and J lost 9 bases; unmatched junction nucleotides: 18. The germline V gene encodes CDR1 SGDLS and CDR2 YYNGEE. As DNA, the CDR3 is TGTGCCAGCACCCCGGGGGGAGCTAGCGGCGGGTCTGAGCAGTTCTTC. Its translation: CASTPGGASGGSEQFF.

The CDR3 is CASSVGGGQGAGGNTIYF. DNA of the CDR3: TGTGCCAGCAGCGTAGGAGGAGGACAAGGGGCAGGGGGAAACACCATATATTTT. The V call is TRBV9, the J call TRBJ1-3, with D possibly matching TRBD1 (5 bases). This CDR3 region has 18 residues. Germline V lookup: CDR1 SGDLS, CDR2 YYNGEE. The germline V and J ends were trimmed by 0 bases and 4 bases, with 20 bases remaining between them.

This chain's CDR3 is CASSVVAGADTQYF. The CDR3 coding sequence is TGTGCCAGCAGCGTAGTGGCGGGGGCAGATACGCAGTATTTT. This rearrangement joins TRBV9 to TRBJ2-3; TRBD2 aligns across 7 bases. This CDR3 region has 14 residues. V shed 0 bases and J 4 bases; nucleotides not matched to a gene: 2. Per germline, CDR1 SGDLS and CDR2 YYNGEE.

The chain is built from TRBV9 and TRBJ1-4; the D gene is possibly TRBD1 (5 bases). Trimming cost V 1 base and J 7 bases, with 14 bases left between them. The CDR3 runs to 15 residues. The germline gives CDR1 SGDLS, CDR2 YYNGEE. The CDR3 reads CASSVTQGGGEKLFF. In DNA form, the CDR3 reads TGTGCCAGCAGCGTAACTCAGGGCGGCGGTGAAAAACTGTTTTTT.

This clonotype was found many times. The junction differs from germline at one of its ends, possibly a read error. Here the CDR3 DNA reads TGTGCCAGCAGCGTAGGAGTCAGGGAGGATCAGCCCCAGAATTTT. Translated, it gives CASSVGVREDQPQNF. This chain connects TRBV9 to TRBJ1-5, with a tentative D call TRBD1 (5 bases). The CDR3 is made up of 15 amino acids. CDR1 and CDR2 from the germline V gene are SGDLS and YYNGEE.

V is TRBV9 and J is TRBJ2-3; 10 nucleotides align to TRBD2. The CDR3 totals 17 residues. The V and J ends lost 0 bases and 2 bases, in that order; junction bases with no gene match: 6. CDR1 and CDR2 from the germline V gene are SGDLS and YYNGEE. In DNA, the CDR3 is TGTGCCAGCAGCGTAGCTGGTAGCGGGGGGTACACAGATACGCAGTATTTT. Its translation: CASSVAGSGGYTDTQYF.

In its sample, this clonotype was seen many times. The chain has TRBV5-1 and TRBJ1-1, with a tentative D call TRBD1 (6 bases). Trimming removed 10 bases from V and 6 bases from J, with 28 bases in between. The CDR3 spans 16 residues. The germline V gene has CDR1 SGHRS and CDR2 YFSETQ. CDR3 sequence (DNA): TGCGCCGGGCCCCTTTGCGGGTCAACAGGGTCGGCTGAAGCTTTCTTT. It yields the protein CAGPLCGSTGSAEAFF. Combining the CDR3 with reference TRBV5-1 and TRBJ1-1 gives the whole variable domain KAGVTQTPRYLIKTRGQQVTLSCSPISGHRSVSWYQQTPGQGLQFLFEYFSETQRNKGNFPGRFSGRQFSNSRSEMNVSTLELGDSALYLCAGPLCGSTGSAEAFFGQGTRLTVV.

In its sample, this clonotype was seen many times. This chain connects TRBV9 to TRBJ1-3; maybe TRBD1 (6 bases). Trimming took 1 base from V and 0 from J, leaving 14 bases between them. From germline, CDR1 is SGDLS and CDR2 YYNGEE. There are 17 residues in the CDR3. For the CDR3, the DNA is TGTGCCAGCAGCGTATATGGGACACCCGTCTCTGGAAACACCATATATTTT. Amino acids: CASSVYGTPVSGNTIYF.

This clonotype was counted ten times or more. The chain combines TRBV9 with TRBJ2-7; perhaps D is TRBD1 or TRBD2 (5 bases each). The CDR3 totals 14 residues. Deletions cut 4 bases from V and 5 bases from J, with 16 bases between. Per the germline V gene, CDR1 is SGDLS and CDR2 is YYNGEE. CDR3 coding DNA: TGTGCCAGCAGCTCTCAAACTCGAGGGGACGAGCAGTACTTC. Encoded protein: CASSSQTRGDEQYF.

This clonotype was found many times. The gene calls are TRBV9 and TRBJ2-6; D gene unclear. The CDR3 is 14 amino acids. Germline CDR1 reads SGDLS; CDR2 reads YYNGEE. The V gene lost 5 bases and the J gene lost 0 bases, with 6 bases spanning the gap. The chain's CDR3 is CASSIVSGANVLTF. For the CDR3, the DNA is TGTGCCAGCAGTATCGTCTCTGGGGCCAACGTCCTGACTTTC.

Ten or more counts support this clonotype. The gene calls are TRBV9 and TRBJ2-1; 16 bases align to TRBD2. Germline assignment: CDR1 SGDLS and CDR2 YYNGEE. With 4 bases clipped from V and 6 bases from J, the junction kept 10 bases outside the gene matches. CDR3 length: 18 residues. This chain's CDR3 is CASSPEWGLAGGINEQFF. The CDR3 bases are TGTGCCAGCAGCCCCGAGTGGGGACTAGCGGGGGGGATCAATGAGCAGTTCTTC.

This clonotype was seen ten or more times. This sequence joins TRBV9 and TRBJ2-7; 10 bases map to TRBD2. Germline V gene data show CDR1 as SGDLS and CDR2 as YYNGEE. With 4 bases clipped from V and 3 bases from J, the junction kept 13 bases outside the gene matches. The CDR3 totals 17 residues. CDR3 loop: CASSRSATSGDLYEQYF. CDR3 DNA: TGTGCCAGCAGCCGTTCCGCTACTAGCGGGGACCTCTACGAGCAGTACTTC.

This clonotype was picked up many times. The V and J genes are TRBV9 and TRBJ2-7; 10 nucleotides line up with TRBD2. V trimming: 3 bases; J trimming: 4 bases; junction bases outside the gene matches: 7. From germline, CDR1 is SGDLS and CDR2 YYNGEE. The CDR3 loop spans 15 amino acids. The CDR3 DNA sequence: TGTGCCAGCAGCGAAAGCGGGAGGGCCGAGTACGAGCAGTACTTC. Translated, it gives CASSESGRAEYEQYF.

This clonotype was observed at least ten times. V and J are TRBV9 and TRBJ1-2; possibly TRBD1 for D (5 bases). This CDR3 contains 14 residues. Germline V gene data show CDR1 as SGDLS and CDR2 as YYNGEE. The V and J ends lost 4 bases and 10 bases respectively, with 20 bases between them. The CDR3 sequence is CASSPDSFWGIYTF. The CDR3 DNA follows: TGTGCCAGCAGCCCCGACTCTTTCTGGGGGATCTACACCTTC.

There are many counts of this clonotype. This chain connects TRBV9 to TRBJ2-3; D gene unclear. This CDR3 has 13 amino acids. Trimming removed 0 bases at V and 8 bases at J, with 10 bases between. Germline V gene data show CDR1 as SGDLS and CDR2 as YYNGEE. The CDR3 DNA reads TGTGCCAGCAGCGTAGGAGTGTACCCTACGCAGTATTTT. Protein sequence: CASSVGVYPTQYF.

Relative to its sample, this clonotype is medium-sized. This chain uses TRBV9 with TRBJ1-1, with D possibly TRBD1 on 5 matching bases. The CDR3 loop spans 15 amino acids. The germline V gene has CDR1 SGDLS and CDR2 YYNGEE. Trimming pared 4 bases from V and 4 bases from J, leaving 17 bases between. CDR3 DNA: TGTGCCAGCAGCCCTGGGGGAACCTTTTCCACTGAAGCTTTCTTT. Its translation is CASSPGGTFSTEAFF.

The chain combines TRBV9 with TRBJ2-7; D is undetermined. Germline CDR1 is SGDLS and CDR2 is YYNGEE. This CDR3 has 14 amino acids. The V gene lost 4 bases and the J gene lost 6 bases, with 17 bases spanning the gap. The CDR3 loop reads CASSPRQWPSEQYF. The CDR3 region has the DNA TGTGCCAGCAGCCCTCGGCAGTGGCCCTCCGAGCAGTACTTC.

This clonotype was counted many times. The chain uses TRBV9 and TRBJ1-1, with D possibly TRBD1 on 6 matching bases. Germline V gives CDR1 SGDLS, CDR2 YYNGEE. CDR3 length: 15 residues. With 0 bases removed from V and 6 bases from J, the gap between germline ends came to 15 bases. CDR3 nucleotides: TGTGCCAGCAGCGTAGGGGGGGGCCTTACCTCTGAAGCTTTCTTT. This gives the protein CASSVGGGLTSEAFF.